This T cell receptor beta chain emerged from a study of sequential checkpoint blockade in melanoma. The treatment here: randomized to nivolumab then ipilimumab (arm A) or the reverse (arm B). Profiling relied on immunoSEQ multiplex PCR, and the TCRdb table lists in-frame clones only, not all of them. The sample lists tens of thousands of clones, approximately 84% occurring once. CDR1 is MNHNY and CDR2 is SVGAGI in the germline V gene (reference sequence). The V and J ends lost 6 bases and 5 bases respectively, with 13 bases between them. The CDR3 contains 13 residues. This clone was picked up one time.

V and J are TRBV6-6 and TRBJ1-1, with D unclear. The receptor's source is a human donor with melanoma. Here the sequenced sample was CD8+ T cells sorted from blood (inferred from file names), taken from a patient given nivolumab and ipilimumab in sequence. The CDR3 DNA sequence: TGTGCCAGCAGCTCCTTCGGTTTGACTGAAGCTTTCTTT. Its protein product is CASSSFGLTEAFF.